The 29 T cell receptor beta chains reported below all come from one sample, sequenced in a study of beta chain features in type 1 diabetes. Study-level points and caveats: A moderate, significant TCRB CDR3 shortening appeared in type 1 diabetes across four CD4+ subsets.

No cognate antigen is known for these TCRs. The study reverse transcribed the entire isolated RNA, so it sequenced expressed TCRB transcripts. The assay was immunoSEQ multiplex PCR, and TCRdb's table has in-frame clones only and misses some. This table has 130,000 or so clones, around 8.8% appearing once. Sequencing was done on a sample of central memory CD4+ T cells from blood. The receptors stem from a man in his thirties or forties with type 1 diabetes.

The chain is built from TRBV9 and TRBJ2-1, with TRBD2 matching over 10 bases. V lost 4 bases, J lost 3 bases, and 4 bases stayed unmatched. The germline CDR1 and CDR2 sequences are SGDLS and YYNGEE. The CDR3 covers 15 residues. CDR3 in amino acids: CASSSIAGGYNEQFF. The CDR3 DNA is TGTGCCAGCAGCTCCATAGCGGGGGGCTACAATGAGCAGTTCTTC.

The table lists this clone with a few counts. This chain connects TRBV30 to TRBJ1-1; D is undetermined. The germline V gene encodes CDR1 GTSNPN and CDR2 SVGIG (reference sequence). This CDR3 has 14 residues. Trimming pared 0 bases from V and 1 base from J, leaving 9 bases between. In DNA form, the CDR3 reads TGTGCCTGGAGTGTAGGTCGGGGGAACACTGAAGCTTTCTTT. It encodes CAWSVGRGNTEAFF.

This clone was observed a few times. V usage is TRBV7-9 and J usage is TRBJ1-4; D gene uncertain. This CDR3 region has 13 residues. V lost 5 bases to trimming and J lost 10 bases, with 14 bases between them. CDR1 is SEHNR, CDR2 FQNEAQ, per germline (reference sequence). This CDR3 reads CASSPRGIGKLFF. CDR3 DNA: TGTGCCAGCAGCCCCCGAGGTATTGGAAAACTGTTTTTT. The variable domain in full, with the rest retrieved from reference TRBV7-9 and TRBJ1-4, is DTGVSQNPRHKITKRGQNVTFRCDPISEHNRLYWYRQTLGQGPEFLTYFQNEAQLEKSRLLSDRFSAERPKGSFSTLEIQRTEQGDSAMYLCASSPRGIGKLFFGSGTQLSVL.

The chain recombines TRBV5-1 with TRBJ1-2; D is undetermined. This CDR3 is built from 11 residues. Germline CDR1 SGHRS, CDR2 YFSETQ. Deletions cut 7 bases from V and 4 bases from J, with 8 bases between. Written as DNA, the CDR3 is TGCGCCAGCGGGTCGGGCTATGGCTACACCTTC. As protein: CASGSGYGYTF.

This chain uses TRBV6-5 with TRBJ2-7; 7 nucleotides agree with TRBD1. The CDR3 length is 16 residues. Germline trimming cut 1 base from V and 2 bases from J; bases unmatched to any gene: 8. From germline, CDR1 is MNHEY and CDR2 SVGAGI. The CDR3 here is CASSYFGTALTYEQYF. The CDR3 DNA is TGTGCCAGCAGTTACTTCGGGACAGCCTTGACCTACGAGCAGTACTTC.

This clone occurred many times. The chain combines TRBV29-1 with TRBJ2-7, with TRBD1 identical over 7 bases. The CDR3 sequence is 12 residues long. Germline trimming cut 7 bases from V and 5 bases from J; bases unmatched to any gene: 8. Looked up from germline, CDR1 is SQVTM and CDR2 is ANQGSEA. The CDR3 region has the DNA TGCAGCGCCCGACAGGGAGCGAACGAGCAGTACTTC. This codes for CSARQGANEQYF.

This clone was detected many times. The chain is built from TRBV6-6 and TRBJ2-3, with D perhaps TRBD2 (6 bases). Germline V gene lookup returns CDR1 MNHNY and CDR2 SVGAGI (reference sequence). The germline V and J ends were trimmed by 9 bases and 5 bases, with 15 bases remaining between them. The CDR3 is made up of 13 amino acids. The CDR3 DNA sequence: TGTGCCAGTCATAACGGGGGAGGAGATACGCAGTATTTT. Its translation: CASHNGGGDTQYF.

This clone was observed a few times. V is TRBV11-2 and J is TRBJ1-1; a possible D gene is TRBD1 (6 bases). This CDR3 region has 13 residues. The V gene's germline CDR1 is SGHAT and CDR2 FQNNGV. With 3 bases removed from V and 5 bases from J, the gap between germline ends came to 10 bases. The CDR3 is CASSFSQGTEAFF. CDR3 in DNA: TGTGCCAGCAGCTTCTCACAGGGAACTGAAGCTTTCTTT. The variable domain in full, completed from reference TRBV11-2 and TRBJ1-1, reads EAGVAQSPRYKIIEKRQSVAFWCNPISGHATLYWYQQILGQGPKLLIQFQNNGVVDDSQLPKDRFSAERLKGVDSTLKIQPAKLEDSAVYLCASSFSQGTEAFFGQGTRLTVV.

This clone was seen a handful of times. CDR3 in amino acids: CASSVRGPNEKLFF. The CDR3 DNA reads as TGTGCCAGCAGTGTGCGGGGACCTAATGAAAAACTGTTTTTT. The rearrangement joins TRBV6-1 to TRBJ1-4; a weak D match, TRBD1 (5 bases). With 4 bases removed from V and 3 bases from J, the gap between germline ends came to 9 bases. Germline V gives CDR1 MNHNS, CDR2 SASEGT. This CDR3 comprises 14 residues.

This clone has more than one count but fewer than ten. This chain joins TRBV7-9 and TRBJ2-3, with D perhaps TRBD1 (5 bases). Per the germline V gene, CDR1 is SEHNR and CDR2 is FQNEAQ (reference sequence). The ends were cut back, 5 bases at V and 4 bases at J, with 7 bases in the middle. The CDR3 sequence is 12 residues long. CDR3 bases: TGTGCCAGCAGCACGACAGCAGATACGCAGTATTTT. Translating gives CASSTTADTQYF.

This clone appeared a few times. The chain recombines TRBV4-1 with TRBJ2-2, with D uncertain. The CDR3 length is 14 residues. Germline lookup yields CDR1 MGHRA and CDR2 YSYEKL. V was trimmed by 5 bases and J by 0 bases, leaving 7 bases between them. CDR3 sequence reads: CASSSRTNTGELFF. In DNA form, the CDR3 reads TGCGCCAGCAGCTCCAGGACGAACACCGGGGAGCTGTTTTTT.

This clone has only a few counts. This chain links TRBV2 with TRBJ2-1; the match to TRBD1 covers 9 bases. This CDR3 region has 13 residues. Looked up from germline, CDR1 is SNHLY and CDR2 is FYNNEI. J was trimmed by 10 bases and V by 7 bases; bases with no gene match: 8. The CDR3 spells CASTRTGEYEQFF. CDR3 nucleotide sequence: TGTGCCAGCACAAGGACAGGGGAATACGAGCAGTTCTTC.

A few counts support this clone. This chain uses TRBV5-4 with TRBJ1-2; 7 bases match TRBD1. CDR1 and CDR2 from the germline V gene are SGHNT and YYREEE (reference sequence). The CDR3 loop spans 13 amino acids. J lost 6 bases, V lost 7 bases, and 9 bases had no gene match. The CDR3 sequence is CASGTTGKDGYTF. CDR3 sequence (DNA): TGTGCCAGCGGCACGACAGGGAAGGATGGCTACACCTTC.

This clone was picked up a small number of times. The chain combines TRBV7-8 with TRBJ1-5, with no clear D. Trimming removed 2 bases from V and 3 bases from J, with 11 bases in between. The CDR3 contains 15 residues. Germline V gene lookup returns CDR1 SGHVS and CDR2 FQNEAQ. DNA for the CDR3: TGTGCCAGCAGCTTAAGTTCTATTTTCAATCAGCCCCAGCATTTT. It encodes CASSLSSIFNQPQHF.

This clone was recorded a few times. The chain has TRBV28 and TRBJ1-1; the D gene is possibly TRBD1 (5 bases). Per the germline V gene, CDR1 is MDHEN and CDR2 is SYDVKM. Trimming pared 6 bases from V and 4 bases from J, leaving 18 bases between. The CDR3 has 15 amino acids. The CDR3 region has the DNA TGTGCCAGCAGGCTACGGTCCGGACACATCACTGAAGCTTTCTTT. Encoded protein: CASRLRSGHITEAFF. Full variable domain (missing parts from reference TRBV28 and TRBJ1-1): DVKVTQSSRYLVKRTGEKVFLECVQDMDHENMFWYRQDPGLGLRLIYFSYDVKMKEKGDIPEGYSVSREKKERFSLILESASTNQTSMYLCASRLRSGHITEAFFGQGTRLTVV.

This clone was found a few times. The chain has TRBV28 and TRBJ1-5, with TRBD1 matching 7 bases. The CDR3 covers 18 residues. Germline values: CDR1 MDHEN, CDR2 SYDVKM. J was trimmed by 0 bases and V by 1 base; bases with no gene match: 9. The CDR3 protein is CASSLLSGGRGSNQPQHF. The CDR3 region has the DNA TGTGCCAGCAGTTTATTGTCAGGGGGAAGGGGTAGCAATCAGCCCCAGCATTTT.

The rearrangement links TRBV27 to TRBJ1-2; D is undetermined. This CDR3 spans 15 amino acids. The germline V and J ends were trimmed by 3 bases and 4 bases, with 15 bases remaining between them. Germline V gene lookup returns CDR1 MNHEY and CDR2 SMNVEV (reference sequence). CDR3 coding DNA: TGTGCCAGCAGTTTGTCATACCCCACTTCCTATGGCTACACCTTC. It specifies CASSLSYPTSYGYTF.

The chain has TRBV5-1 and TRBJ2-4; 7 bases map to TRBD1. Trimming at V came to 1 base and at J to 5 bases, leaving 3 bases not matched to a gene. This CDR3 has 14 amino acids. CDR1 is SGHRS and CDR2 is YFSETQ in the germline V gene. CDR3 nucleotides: TGCGCCAGCAGCTTGTCGACAGGGCAAAACATTCAGTACTTC. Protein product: CASSLSTGQNIQYF.

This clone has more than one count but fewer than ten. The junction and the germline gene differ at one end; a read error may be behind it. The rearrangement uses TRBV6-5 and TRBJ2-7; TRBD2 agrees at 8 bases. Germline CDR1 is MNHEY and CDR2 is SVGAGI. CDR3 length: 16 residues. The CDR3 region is CASSYSAGGPAYEQYF. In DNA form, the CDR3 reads TGTGCCAGCAGCTACTCCGCGGGGGGACCGGCCTACGAGCAGTACTTC.

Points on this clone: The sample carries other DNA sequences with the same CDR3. In DNA, the CDR3 is TGTGCCAGCAGCTTAGGGGGCGAAAACACTGAAGCTTTCTTT. Protein: CASSLGGENTEAFF. V usage is TRBV7-3 and J usage is TRBJ1-1, with D maybe TRBD1 (6 bases). CDR3 length equals 14 residues. Germline loops: CDR1 SGHTA, CDR2 FQGTGA. V was shortened by 2 bases and J by 2 bases, with 9 bases between the two germline ends.

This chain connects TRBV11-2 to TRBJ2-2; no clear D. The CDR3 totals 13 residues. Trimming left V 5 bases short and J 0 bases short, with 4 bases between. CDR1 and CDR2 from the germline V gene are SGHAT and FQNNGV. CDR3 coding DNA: TGTGCCAGCAGCCCTACGAACACCGGGGAGCTGTTTTTT. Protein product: CASSPTNTGELFF.

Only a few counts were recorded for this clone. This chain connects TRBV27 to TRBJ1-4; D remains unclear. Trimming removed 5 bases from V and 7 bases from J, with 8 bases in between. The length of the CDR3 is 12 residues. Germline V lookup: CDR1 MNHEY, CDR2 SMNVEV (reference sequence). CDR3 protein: CASSAAGEKLFF. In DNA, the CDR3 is TGTGCCAGCAGTGCCGCAGGTGAAAAACTGTTTTTT.

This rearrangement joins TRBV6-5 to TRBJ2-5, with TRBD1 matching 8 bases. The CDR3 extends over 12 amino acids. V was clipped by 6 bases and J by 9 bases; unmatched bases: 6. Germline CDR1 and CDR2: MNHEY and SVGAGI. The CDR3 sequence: CASRDDRGAQYF. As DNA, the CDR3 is TGTGCCAGCAGGGACGACAGGGGAGCCCAGTACTTC.

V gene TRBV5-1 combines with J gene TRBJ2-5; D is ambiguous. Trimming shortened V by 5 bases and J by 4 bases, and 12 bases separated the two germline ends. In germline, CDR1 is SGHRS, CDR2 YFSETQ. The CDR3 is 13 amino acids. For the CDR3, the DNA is TGCGCCAGCAGAGCCGCCCCGGGAGAGACCCAGTACTTC. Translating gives CASRAAPGETQYF.

In DNA, the CDR3 is TGTGCCATCAGTGAGTCACGGGGGAGCCCAGATACGCAGTATTTT. Its protein product is CAISESRGSPDTQYF. The rearrangement uses TRBV10-3 and TRBJ2-3; maybe TRBD2 (6 bases). This CDR3 is built from 15 residues. V gave up 0 bases and J gave up 4 bases, with 11 bases separating them. In germline, CDR1 is ENHRY, CDR2 SYGVKD.

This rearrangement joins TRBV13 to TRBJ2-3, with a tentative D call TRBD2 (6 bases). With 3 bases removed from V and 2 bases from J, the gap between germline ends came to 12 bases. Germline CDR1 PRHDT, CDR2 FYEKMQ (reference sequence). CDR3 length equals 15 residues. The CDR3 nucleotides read TGTGCCAGCAGCTTGCGGGGCTATAACACAGATACGCAGTATTTT. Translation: CASSLRGYNTDTQYF.

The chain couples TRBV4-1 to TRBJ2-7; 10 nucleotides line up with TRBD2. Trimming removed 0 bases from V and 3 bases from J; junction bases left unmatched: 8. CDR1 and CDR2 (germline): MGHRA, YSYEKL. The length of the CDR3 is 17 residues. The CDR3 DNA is TGCGCCAGCAGCCAAGATCTCGGGCTAGCGGGGGACTACGAGCAGTACTTC. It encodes CASSQDLGLAGDYEQYF.

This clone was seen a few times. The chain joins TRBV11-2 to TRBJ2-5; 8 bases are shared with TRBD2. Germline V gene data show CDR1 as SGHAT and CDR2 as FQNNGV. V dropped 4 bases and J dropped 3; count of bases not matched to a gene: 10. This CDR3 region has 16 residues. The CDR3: CASSSPRGGPKETQYF. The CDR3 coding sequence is TGTGCCAGCAGCTCGCCTCGCGGGGGGCCGAAAGAGACCCAGTACTTC.

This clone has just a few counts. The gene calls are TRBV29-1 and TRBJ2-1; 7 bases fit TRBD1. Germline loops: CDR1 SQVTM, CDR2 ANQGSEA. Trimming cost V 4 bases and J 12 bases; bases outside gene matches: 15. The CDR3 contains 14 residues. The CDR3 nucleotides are TGCAGCGTTGGCACCGGGACAGCCTCATACGGGCAGTTCTTC. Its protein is CSVGTGTASYGQFF.